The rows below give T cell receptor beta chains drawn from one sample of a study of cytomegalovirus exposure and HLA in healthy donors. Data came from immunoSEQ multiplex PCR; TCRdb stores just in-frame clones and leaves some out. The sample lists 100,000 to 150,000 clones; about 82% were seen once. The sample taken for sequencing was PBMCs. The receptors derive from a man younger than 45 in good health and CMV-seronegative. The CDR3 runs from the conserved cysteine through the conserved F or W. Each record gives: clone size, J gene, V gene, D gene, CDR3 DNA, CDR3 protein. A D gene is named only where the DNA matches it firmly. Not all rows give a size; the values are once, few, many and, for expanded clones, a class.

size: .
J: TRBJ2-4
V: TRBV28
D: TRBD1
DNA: TGTGCCAGCAGCCCCAGGGGGCGCCGGGACCTTGGCAAAAACATTCAGTACTTC
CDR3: CASSPRGRRDLGKNIQYF

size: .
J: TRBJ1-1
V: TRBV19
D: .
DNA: TGTGCCAGTAGTATAGACTATCTGAACACTGAAGCTTTCTTT
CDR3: CASSIDYLNTEAFF

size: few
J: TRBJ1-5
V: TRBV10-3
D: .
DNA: TGTGCCACCCAAACAGGGTATTATCAGCCCCAGCATTTT
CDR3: CATQTGYYQPQHF

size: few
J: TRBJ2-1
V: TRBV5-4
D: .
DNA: TGTGCCAGCAGCTGGGGGGGCCGCTCCTACAATGAGCAGTTCTTC
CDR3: CASSWGGRSYNEQFF

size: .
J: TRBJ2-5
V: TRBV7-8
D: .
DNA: TGTGCCACCCTATCTAAGGGGGGGGGCGCGCGGGGGGAGACCCAGTACTTC
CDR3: CATLSKGGGARGETQYF

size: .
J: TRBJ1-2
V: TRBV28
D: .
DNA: TGTGCCAGCAGTTCCACGCGGGAGGGGTTCGGCTACACCTTC
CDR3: CASSSTREGFGYTF

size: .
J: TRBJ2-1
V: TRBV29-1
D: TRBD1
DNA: TGCAGCGTTGGTCGACAGGGATACGAGCAGTTCTTC
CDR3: CSVGRQGYEQFF

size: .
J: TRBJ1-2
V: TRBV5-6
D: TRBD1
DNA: TGTGCCAGCAGCTTGGTTACAGGGGACGGTGGCTACACCTTC
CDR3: CASSLVTGDGGYTF

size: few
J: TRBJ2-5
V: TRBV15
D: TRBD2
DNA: TGTGCCACCGGGGCGGGGGGTTACCAAGAGACCCAGTACTTC
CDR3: CATGAGGYQETQYF

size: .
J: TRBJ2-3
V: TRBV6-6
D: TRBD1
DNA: TGTGCCAGCAGGCAGGGGGACACTTGGACAGATACGCAGTATTTT
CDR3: CASRQGDTWTDTQYF

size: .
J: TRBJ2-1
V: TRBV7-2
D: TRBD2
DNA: TGTGCCAGCAGCCCGGGACTAGCGGTTTCCTACAATGAGCAGTTCTTC
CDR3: CASSPGLAVSYNEQFF

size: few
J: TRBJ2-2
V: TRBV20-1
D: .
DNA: TGCAGTGCTTGGCACGGGGAGCTGTTTTTT
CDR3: CSAWHGELFF

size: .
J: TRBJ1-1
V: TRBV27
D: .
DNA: TGTGCCAGCAGTTTACTCGGGGGGGAGACTGAAGCTTTCTTT
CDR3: CASSLLGGETEAFF

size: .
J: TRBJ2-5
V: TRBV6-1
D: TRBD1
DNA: TGTGCCAGCGAAAGGGACAGACAAGAGACCCAGTACTTC
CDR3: CASERDRQETQYF

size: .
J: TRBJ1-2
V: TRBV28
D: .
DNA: TGTGCCAGCAGTTCCCCAGTGGGCACAGATGGCTACACCTTC
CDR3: CASSSPVGTDGYTF

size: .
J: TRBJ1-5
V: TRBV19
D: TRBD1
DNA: TGTGCCAGTAGTATCACGGGGACAGGTAATCAGCCCCAGCATTTT
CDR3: CASSITGTGNQPQHF

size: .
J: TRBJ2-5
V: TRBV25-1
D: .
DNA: TGTGCCAGCAGTACCCCGGGAACCCTCGCTGAGACCCAGTACTTC
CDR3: CASSTPGTLAETQYF

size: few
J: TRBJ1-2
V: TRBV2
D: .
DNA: TGTGCCAGCAATACAGGGATCTATGGCTACACCTTC
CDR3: CASNTGIYGYTF

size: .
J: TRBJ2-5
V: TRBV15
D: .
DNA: TGTGCCACCAGCAGAGGCAGGCGACAAGAGACCCAGTACTTC
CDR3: CATSRGRRQETQYF

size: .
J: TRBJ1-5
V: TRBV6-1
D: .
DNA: TGTGCCAGTAACCCAGGGAATCAGCCCCAGCATTTT
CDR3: CASNPGNQPQHF

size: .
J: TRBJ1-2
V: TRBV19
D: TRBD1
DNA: TGTGCCAGTAGCCGGGGACAGGGAGGCTACACCTTC
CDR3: CASSRGQGGYTF

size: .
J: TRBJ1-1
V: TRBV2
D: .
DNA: TGTGCCAGCACAGAGGCGTATGAAGCTTTCTTT
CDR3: CASTEAYEAFF

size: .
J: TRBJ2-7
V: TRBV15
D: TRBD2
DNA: TGTGCCACCAGCAGGGGGGGGACTACAGGCGAGCAGTACTTC
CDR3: CATSRGGTTGEQYF

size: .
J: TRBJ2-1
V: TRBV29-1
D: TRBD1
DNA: TGCAGCGGGACAGGGGACAATGAGCAGTTCTTC
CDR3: CSGTGDNEQFF

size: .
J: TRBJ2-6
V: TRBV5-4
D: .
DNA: TGTGCCAGCAGCTTGCTGGGCCCCTCTGGGGCCAACGTCCTGACTTTC
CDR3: CASSLLGPSGANVLTF

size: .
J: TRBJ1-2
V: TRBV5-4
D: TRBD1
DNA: TGTGCCAGCAGCTTGGGACAGGGCGCCCTAAACTATGGCTACACCTTC
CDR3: CASSLGQGALNYGYTF

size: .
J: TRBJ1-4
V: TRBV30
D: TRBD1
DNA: TGTGCCTGGAGGGGGGACAGGGGGTTGTTTTTT
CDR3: CAWRGDRGLFF

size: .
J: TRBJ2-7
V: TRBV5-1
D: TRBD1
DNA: TGCGCCAGCAGCTGGGGGACAGCGGCTGAGCAGTACTTC
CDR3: CASSWGTAAEQYF

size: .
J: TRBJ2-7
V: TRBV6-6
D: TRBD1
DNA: TGTGCCAGCAGTCACGACAGGGGGCCCCTCTTGGAGCAGTACTTC
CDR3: CASSHDRGPLLEQYF

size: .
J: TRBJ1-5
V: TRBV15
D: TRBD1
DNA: TGTGCCACCAGCAGAGATCACAGGGGCAATGTCAATCAGCCCCAGCATTTT
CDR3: CATSRDHRGNVNQPQHF

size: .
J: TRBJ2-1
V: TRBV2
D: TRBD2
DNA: TGTGCCAGCAGGGCTACTAGCGGGAGGCTGACTGAGCAGTTCTTC
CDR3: CASRATSGRLTEQFF

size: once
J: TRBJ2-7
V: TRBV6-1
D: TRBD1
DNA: TGTGCCAGCAGTGAACTCAGGGACAGGGAGAGGGAGCAGTACTTC
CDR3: CASSELRDREREQYF

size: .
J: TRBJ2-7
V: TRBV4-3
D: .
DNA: TGCGCCAGCAGCCAAGGGTCTAGTATCTACGAGCAGTACTTC
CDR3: CASSQGSSIYEQYF

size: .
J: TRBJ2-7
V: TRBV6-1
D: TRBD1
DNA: TGTGCCAGCAGTGGATCAGACAGGGGCGAGCAGTACTTC
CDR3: CASSGSDRGEQYF

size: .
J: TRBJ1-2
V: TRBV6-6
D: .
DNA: TGTGCCAGCACCGAAGGGGCAGGGTATTTTTATGGCTACACCTTC
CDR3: CASTEGAGYFYGYTF

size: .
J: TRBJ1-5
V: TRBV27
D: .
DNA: TGTGCCAGCAGTTTTACAAATCAGCCCCAGCATTTT
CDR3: CASSFTNQPQHF

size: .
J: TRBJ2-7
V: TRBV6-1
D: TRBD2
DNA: TGTGCCAGCAGTGATCGGGGACTAGCGGGAGACGAGCAGTACTTC
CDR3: CASSDRGLAGDEQYF

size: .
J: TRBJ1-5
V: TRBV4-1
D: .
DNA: TGCGCCAGCAGCCAAGAGGGTAGAACAGATCAGCCCCAGCATTTT
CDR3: CASSQEGRTDQPQHF

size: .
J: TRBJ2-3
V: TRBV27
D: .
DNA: TGTGCCAGCTTGTATCAGGAGGGAACAGATACGCAGTATTTT
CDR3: CASLYQEGTDTQYF

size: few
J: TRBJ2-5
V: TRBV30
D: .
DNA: TGTGCCTGGAGCCCCCCCGGGAGACTCCAAGAGACCCAGTACTTC
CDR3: CAWSPPGRLQETQYF

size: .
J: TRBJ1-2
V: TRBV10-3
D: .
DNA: TGTGCCATCAGTGAACGGCAGGAGGGAACCTATGGCTACACCTTC
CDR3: CAISERQEGTYGYTF

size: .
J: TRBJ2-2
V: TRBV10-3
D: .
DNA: TGTGCCATCAGTGAGGGCCAGAACACCGGGGAGCTGTTTTTT
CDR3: CAISEGQNTGELFF

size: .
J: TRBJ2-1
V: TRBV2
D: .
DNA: TGTGCCAGCAGTGAAGGGGGGCCCTACAATGAGCAGTTCTTC
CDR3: CASSEGGPYNEQFF

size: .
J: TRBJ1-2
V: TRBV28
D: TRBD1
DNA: TGTGCCAGCAGTAGATTTCGGGACAGTGGGGGCTACACCTTC
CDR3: CASSRFRDSGGYTF

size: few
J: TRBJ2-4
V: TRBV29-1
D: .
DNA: TGCAGCGCGGAGGCAGGAGGAAACATTCAGTACTTC
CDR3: CSAEAGGNIQYF

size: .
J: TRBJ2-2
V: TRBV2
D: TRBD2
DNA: TGTGCCAGCAGTGAATTGCAGGCTAGCGGGTTAGAAACCGGGGAGCTGTTTTTT
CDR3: CASSELQASGLETGELFF

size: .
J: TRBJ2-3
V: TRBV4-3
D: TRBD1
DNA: TGCGCCAGCAGCCAAACTCAGGGGGCTCGGGGCACAGATACGCAGTATTTT
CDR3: CASSQTQGARGTDTQYF

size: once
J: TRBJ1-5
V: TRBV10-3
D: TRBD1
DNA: TGTGCCATCAGTGAGTCTTTCCTCGACAGGGTCGATCAGCCCCAGCATTTT
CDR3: CAISESFLDRVDQPQHF

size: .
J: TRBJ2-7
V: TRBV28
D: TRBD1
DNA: TGTGCCAGCAGTTTACCCTACCAGGACAGGGGATTAGCCTACGAGCAGTACTTC
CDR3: CASSLPYQDRGLAYEQYF

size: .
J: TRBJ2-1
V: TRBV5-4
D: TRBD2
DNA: TGTGCCAGCAGCCAGGGACTAGCGGGAGGGGGGAATGAGCAGTTCTTC
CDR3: CASSQGLAGGGNEQFF

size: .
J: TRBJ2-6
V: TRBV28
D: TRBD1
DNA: TGTGCCAGCAGGACGACAGGGTCTGGGGCCAACGTCCTGACTTTC
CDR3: CASRTTGSGANVLTF

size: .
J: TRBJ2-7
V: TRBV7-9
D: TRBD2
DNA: TGTGCCAGCAGCCACCCCCTTACTAGCGGCTCCTACGAGCAGTACTTC
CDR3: CASSHPLTSGSYEQYF

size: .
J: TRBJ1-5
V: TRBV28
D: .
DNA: TGTGCCAGCAGCAAACGAGTGAGCAATCAGCCCCAGCATTTT
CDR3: CASSKRVSNQPQHF

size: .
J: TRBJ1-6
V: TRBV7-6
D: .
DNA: TGTGCCAGCAGCTTGACAGAAACTAATTCACCCCTCCACTTT
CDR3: CASSLTETNSPLHF

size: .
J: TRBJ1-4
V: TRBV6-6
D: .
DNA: TGTGCCAGCAGGCCCCGACAAGATTCCACTAATGAAAAACTGTTTTTT
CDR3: CASRPRQDSTNEKLFF

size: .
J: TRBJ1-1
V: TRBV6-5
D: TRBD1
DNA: TGTGCCAGCACTCCAATGGACAGGAGGGGAACTGAAGCTTTCTTT
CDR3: CASTPMDRRGTEAFF